This T cell receptor beta chain came from a study of ipilimumab plus nivolumab after autologous stem cell transplantation. Overall study: Median doses per patient: a few ipilimumab, about eight nivolumab.

Profiled with immunoSEQ multiplex PCR; TCRdb holds only in-frame clones, not every one. The sample yields over 80,000 clones, 75% to 85% seen once. Germline CDR1 and CDR2: SEHNR and FQNEAQ (reference sequence). J was trimmed by 5 bases and V by 3 bases; bases with no gene match: 13. This CDR3 comprises 16 residues. Patients got ipilimumab 1 mg/kg beginning 14 to 28 days post-transplant. Through week 26, nivolumab 3 mg/kg IV was given weeks 1, 4, 7, 10, then biweekly. This sample comprised PBMCs, obtained in a trial of ipilimumab plus nivolumab as post-transplant consolidation. This chain links TRBV7-9 with TRBJ2-7; 7 positions agree with TRBD1. This clonotype was obtained from a male donor with diffuse large B-cell lymphoma. The CDR3 here is CASSFEGASMFDEQYF. CDR3 sequence (DNA): TGTGCCAGCAGCTTTGAGGGGGCTTCAATGTTCGACGAGCAGTACTTC.